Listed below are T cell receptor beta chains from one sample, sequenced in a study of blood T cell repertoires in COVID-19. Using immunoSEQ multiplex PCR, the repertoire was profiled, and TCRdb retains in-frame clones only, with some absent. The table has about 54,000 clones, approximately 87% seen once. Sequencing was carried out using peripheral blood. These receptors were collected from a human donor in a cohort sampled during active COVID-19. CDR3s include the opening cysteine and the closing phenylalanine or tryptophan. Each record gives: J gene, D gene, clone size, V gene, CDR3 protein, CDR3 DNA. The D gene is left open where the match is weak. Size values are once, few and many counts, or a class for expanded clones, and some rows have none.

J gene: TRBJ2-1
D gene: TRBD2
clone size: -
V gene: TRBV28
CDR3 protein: CASTPRGEGSYNEQFF
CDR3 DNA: TGTGCCAGCACCCCCCGGGGGGAGGGATCCTACAATGAGCAGTTCTTC

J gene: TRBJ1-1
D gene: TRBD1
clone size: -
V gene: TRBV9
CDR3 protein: CASSAHRGTEGTEAFF
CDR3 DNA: TGTGCCAGCAGCGCCCACAGGGGGACGGAGGGCACTGAAGCTTTCTTT

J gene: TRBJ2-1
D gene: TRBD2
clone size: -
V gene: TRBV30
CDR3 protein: CAWSIIGTSGGSDNEQFF
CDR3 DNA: TGTGCCTGGAGTATAATTGGGACTAGCGGGGGGAGCGACAATGAGCAGTTCTTC

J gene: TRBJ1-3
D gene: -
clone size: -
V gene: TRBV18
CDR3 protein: CASSADRTGNTIYF
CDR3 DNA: TGTGCCAGCTCGGCCGACAGGACAGGAAACACCATATATTTT

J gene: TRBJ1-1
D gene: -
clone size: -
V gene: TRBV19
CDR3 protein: CASTDSRTEAFF
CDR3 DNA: TGTGCCAGTACGGACAGTCGCACTGAAGCTTTCTTT

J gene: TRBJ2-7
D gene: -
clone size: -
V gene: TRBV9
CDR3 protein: CASSVGGRGEQYF
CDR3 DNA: TGTGCCAGCAGCGTAGGAGGCAGGGGTGAGCAGTACTTC

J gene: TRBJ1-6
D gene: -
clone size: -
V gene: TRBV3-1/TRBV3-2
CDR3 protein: CASSQDSNRLNSPLHF
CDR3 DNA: TGTGCCAGCAGCCAAGATTCTAACAGGCTTAATTCACCCCTCCACTTT

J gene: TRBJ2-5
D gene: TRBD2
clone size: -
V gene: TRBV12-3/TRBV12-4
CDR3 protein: CATSSGSYETQYF
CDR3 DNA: TGTGCCACCTCTAGCGGGAGTTATGAGACCCAGTACTTC

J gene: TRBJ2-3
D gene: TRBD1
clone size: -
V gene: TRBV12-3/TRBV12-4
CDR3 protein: CATATGGPDTQYF
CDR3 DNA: TGTGCCACCGCGACAGGGGGTCCAGATACGCAGTATTTT

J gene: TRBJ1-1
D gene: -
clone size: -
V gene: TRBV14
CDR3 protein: CASSPGGRNAFF
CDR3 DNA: TGTGCCAGCAGCCCGGGGGGTAGGAACGCTTTCTTT

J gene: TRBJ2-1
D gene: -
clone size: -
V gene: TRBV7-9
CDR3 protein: CASSPQNPGVSYNEQFF
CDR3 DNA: TGTGCCAGCAGCCCACAGAACCCAGGGGTCTCCTACAATGAGCAGTTCTTC

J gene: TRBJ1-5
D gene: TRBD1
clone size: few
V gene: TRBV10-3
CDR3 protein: CAISPGTARNQPQHF
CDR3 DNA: TGTGCCATCAGCCCCGGGACAGCTCGTAATCAGCCCCAGCATTTT

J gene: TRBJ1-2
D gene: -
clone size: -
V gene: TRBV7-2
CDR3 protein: CASSSSYGYTF
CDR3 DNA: TGTGCCAGCAGCTCGAGCTATGGCTACACCTTC

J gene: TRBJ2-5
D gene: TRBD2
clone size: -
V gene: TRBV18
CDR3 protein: CASSPRGGQETQYF
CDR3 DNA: TGTGCCAGCTCACCCCGGGGGGGGCAGGAGACCCAGTACTTC

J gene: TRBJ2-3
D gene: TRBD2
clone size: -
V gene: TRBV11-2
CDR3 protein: CASSPQAGARTDTQYF
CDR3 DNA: TGTGCCAGCAGCCCCCAAGCGGGGGCCCGCACAGATACGCAGTATTTT

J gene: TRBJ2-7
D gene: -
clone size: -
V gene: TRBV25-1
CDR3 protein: CASSRAGATYEQYF
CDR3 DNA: TGTGCCAGCTCCCGGGCGGGGGCTACCTACGAGCAGTACTTC

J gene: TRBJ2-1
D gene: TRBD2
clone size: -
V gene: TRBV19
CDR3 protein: CASSIDLAAGARYEQFF
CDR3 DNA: TGTGCCAGTAGTATAGATCTGGCAGCGGGGGCCCGGTATGAGCAGTTCTTC

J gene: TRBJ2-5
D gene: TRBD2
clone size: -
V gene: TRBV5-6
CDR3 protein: CASSPAIAGLHQETQYF
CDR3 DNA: TGTGCCAGCAGCCCCGCCATAGCGGGTCTCCACCAAGAGACCCAGTACTTC

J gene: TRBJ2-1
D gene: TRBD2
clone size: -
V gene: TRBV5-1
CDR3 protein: CASSLESSGGINEQFF
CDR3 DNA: TGCGCCAGCAGCTTGGAGTCTAGCGGGGGGATAAATGAGCAGTTCTTC

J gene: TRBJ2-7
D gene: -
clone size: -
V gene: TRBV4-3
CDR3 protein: CASSQQITGSDEQYF
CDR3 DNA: TGCGCCAGCAGCCAACAAATCACAGGGTCCGACGAGCAGTACTTC

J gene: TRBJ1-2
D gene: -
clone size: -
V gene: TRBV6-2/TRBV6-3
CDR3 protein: CASSYSGGGGYTF
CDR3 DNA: TGTGCCAGCAGTTACTCGGGAGGAGGTGGCTACACCTTC

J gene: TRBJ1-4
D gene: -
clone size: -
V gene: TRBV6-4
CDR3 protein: CASSAESSTKLFF
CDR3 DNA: TGTGCCAGCAGTGCCGAGTCCTCCACAAAACTGTTTTTT

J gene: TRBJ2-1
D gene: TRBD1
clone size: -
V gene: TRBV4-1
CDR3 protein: CASSQELDRKYNEQFF
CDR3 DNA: TGCGCCAGCAGCCAAGAACTGGACAGGAAATACAATGAGCAGTTCTTC

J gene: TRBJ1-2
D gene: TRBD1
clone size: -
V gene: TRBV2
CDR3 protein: CATAEGQNYGYTF
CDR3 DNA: TGTGCCACGGCCGAGGGACAGAACTATGGCTACACCTTC

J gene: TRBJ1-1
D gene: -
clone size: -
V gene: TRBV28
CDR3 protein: CASSLQEDTEAFF
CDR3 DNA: TGTGCCAGCAGCCTACAGGAAGACACTGAAGCTTTCTTT

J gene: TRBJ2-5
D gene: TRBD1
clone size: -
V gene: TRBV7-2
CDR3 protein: CASSPGGQGETQYF
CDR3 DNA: TGTGCCAGCAGCCCCGGAGGACAGGGAGAGACCCAGTACTTC

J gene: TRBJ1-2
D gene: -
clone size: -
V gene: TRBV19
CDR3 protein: CASSIDRVEASSGYTF
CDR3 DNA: TGTGCCAGTAGTATAGATCGGGTCGAGGCATCGTCTGGCTACACCTTC

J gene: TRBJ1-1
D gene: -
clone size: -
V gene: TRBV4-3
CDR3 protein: CASRPGQRNTEAFF
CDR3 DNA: TGCGCCAGCAGACCGGGACAACGGAACACTGAAGCTTTCTTT

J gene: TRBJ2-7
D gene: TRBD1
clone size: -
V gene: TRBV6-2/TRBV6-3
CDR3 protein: CASSYSQGPYEQYF
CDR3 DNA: TGTGCCAGCAGTTACTCACAGGGGCCCTACGAGCAGTACTTC

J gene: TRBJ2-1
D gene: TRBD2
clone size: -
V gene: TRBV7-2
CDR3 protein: CASSFSGGPYNEQFF
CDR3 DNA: TGTGCCAGCAGCTTTAGCGGGGGACCGTACAATGAGCAGTTCTTC

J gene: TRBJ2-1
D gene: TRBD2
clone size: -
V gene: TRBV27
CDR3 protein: CASSPWTSQNEQFF
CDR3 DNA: TGTGCCAGCAGTCCCTGGACTAGTCAGAATGAGCAGTTCTTC

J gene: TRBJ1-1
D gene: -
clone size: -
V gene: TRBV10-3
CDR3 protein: CAISERENTEAFF
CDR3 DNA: TGTGCCATCAGTGAGAGAGAGAACACTGAAGCTTTCTTT

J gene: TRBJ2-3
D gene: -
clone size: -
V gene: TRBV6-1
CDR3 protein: CASSEPGGPTDTQYF
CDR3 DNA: TGTGCCAGCAGTGAGCCGGGGGGCCCCACGGATACGCAGTATTTT

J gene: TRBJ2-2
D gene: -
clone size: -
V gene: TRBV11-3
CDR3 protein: CASSLEGGNTGELFF
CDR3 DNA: TGTGCCAGCAGCTTAGAGGGGGGAAATACCGGGGAGCTGTTTTTT

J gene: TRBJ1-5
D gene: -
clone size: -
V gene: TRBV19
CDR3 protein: CASMAGSFGQPQHF
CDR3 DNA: TGTGCCAGTATGGCTGGGAGCTTTGGGCAGCCCCAGCATTTT

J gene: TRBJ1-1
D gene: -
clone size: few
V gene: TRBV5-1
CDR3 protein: CASSLAVNTEAFF
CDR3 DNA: TGCGCCAGCAGCTTGGCGGTTAACACTGAAGCTTTCTTT

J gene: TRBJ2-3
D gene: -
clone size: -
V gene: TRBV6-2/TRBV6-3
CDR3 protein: CASSYEVGGEAADTQYF
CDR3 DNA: TGTGCCAGCAGTTACGAGGTCGGTGGGGAGGCGGCAGATACGCAGTATTTT